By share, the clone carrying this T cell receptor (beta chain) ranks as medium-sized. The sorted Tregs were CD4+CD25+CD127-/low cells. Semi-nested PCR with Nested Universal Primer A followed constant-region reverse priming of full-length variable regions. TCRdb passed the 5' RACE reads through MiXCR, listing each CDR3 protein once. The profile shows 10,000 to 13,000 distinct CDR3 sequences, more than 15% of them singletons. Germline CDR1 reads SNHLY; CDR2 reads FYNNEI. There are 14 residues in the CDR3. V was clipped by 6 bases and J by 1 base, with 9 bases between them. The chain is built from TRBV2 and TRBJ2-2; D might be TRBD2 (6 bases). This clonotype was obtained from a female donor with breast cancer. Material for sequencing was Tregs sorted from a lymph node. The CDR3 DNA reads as TGTGCCAGCAGCGGAGCGGGGAACACCGGGGAGCTGTTTTTT. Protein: CASSGAGNTGELFF.